This T cell receptor beta chain was observed in a study of T cells in narcolepsy (dated by TCRdb to 2016 to 2018). Regarding the research as a whole: Healthy control donors were enrolled in the study alongside patients who had narcolepsy type 1 or type 2 (NT1, NT2). The study sought autoreactive T cells targeting hypocretin neuron self-antigens (hypocretin, TRIB2) in narcolepsy patients, using TCR Vbeta sequencing to track clonotypes in blood and CSF. Here is what the overall study found, with its caveats: No sequences matching autoreactive T cell clones were contained in some blood memory CD4+ repertoires from patients and controls. Autoreactive clonotypes were reported to be detected serially in the blood of the same patients and of different patients, but not in the blood of healthy controls. Numbers of sequenced blood memory CD4+ clonotypes were comparable, with averages of some 39,000 in patients and roughly 34,000 in controls. In plots comparing CSF and blood CD4+ T cell clonotypes from the same patient, HCRT-specific and TRIB2-specific autoreactive clonotypes were highlighted.

V gives up 4 bases and J gives up 5 bases, and the segment between their germline ends measures 15 bases. Per the germline V gene, SGDLS is the CDR1 and YYNGEE is the CDR2. CDR3 length: 14 amino acids, cysteine to phenylalanine. The DNA shown is the 42-base CDR3, in frame from base 1. For TCR Vbeta sequencing, memory CD4+ T cells were sorted ex vivo from the peripheral blood of narcolepsy patients and healthy controls. To prepare the library, the immunoSEQ multiplex PCR assay was applied. Drawn from immuneACCESS, this table holds only the in-frame rearrangements with V and J called that TCRdb kept. Clones are partly lost; checked studies trace under half to an unresolved V gene and leave the rest unexplained. Across this sample there are fewer than 15,000 clones, with 85% to 90% seen only once. 1.5% to 2% of the sample is in the top ten clones. Concerning this clone itself: It has no known antigen specificity. No much larger clone exists at a distance of one base, and base qualities are not known.

Source material: CD45RA- memory CD4+ T cells from PBMCs. Read against the paper, the sample's cell subset or site label means: memory T cells sorted ex vivo from peripheral blood. The chain is assembled from TRBV9 and TRBJ1-1, with TRBD1 perhaps the D gene, on 5 matching bases. This clonotype originated in a human donor with narcolepsy. This receptor has the CDR3 CASSRGTVPTEAFF. The DNA sequence is as follows: TGTGCCAGCAGCCGCGGGACGGTACCTACTGAAGCTTTCTTT.